Sequencing of this T cell receptor beta chain was carried out in a study of blood T cell repertoires in COVID-19. The overall study: The United States, Italy and Spain were the sources of the acute and convalescent COVID-19 samples.

This clone was found once. Per the germline V gene, CDR1 is MNHEY and CDR2 is SVGAGI. The CDR3 is made up of 13 amino acids. V was cut by 6 bases and J by 3 bases, with 12 bases left in between. Methods used by the authors: Reference gene primer amplification gave estimated nucleated cell counts. Clones were read by immunoSEQ multiplex PCR, and TCRdb kept only the in-frame ones, dropping some. That table supplies the V and J calls and clone size; D and trimming were determined from the DNA. The sample includes roughly 250,000 clones, 88% of them seen just once. The clonotype was recovered from a woman aged 40 to 50 who had recovered from COVID-19. Specimen: peripheral blood. V usage is TRBV6-5 and J usage is TRBJ2-7; D call uncertain. CDR3 loop: CASSFSTFYEQYF. For the CDR3, the DNA is TGTGCCAGCAGCTTTAGCACATTCTACGAGCAGTACTTC.